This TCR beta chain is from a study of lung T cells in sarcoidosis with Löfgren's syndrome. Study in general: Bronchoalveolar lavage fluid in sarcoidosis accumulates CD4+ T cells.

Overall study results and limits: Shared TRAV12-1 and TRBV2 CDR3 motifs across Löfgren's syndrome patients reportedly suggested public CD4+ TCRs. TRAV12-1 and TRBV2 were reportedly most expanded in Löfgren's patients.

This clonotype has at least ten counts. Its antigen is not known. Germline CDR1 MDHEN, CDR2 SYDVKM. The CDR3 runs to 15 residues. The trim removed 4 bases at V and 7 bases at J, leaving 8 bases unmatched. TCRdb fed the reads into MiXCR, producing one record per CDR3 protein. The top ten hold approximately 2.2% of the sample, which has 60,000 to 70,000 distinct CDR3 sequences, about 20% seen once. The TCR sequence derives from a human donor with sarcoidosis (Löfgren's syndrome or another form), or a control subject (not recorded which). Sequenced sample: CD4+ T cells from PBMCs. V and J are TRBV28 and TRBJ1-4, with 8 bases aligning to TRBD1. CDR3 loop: CASSSRQGLVEKLFF. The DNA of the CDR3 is TGTGCCAGCAGTTCAAGACAGGGGTTGGTTGAAAAACTGTTTTTT.